Listed here are 32 T cell receptor beta chains from one sample, sequenced in a study of control samples from healthy donors and cancer patients. The repertoire was sequenced with immunoSEQ multiplex PCR; TCRdb's copy has only in-frame clones and lacks some. Of fewer than 500,000 clones in the sample, over 75% were seen once. The sequencing input was PBMCs. The receptors here all came from a middle-aged man with head and neck cancer.

This rearrangement joins TRBV6-7 to TRBJ1-6; 7 bases match TRBD1. TRBV6-7 is an ORF, and what it does is uncertain. The V segment lost 9 bases and the J segment 8 bases; nucleotides outside the gene matches: 7. This CDR3 is 13 amino acids long. DNA of the CDR3: TGTGCCAGGCGACAGGGAGGGGATTCACCCCTCCACTTT. Its protein product is CARRQGGDSPLHF.

This sequence joins TRBV10-2 and TRBJ2-7; D remains ambiguous. Germline CDR1 reads WSHSY; CDR2 reads SAAADI. V shed 5 bases and J shed 6 bases, with 14 bases lying between them. This CDR3 is 13 amino acids long. The CDR3 loop reads CASSPGPGGEQYF. In DNA, the CDR3 is TGCGCCAGCAGTCCCGGCCCGGGTGGCGAGCAGTACTTC.

The chain joins TRBV3-1 (or the pseudogene TRBV3-2) to TRBJ2-3, with D possibly TRBD2 on 6 matching bases. The germline V gene has CDR1 LGHDT and CDR2 YNNKEL (reference sequence). The length of the CDR3 is 15 residues. Deletions cut 3 bases from V and 4 bases from J, with 14 bases between. This CDR3 reads CASSQAGPGADTQYF. The DNA of the CDR3 is TGTGCCAGCAGCCAGGCGGGGCCGGGGGCAGATACGCAGTATTTT.

V usage is TRBV4-3 and J usage is TRBJ2-2; a possible D gene is TRBD2 (7 bases). CDR1 and CDR2 from the germline V gene are LGHNA and YSLEER. V lost 0 bases and J 7 bases, leaving 12 bases between the germline ends. This CDR3 has 15 residues. The CDR3 region has the DNA TGCGCCAGCAGCCAAGAAGGGGGGGTCGGCGGGGAGCTGTTTTTT. Its protein product is CASSQEGGVGGELFF.

The V gene is TRBV10-3, the J gene TRBJ1-1; the D is unclear. Germline V gene sequence: CDR1 ENHRY, CDR2 SYGVKD. This CDR3 comprises 13 residues. Trimming stripped 0 bases from V and 8 bases from J, with 10 bases between. The CDR3 here is CAISESKSFEAFF. CDR3 DNA: TGTGCCATCAGTGAGTCCAAATCCTTCGAAGCTTTCTTT.

CDR3 sequence: CASSPSRTGELFF. CDR3 DNA: TGTGCCAGCAGTCCGTCTCGAACCGGGGAGCTGTTTTTT. The J gene is TRBJ2-2, the V gene TRBV12-3 or TRBV12-4; D not certain. Trimming took off 5 bases at V and 5 bases at J, with 9 bases between the two ends. This CDR3 region has 13 residues.

V usage is TRBV7-3 and J usage is TRBJ2-1; perhaps D is TRBD1 or TRBD2 (6 bases each). V lost 1 base, J lost 15 bases, and 13 bases lay in between. CDR1 and CDR2 from the germline V gene are SGHTA and FQGTGA. The CDR3 spans 12 residues. In DNA, the CDR3 is TGTGCCAGCAGCTTAAATGGGGGGCTGTGGTTCTTC. It is translated as CASSLNGGLWFF.

The gene calls are TRBV29-1 and TRBJ2-5; 11 nucleotides align to TRBD1. Per germline, CDR1 SQVTM and CDR2 ANQGSEA. Trimming cost V 4 bases and J 9 bases; bases outside gene matches: 4. The CDR3 extends over 12 amino acids. This CDR3 reads CSVVGTGGSQYF. Written as DNA, the CDR3 is TGCAGCGTTGTCGGGACAGGGGGATCCCAGTACTTC. Full variable domain (remainder filled in from reference TRBV29-1 and TRBJ2-5): SAVISQKPSRDICQRGTSLTIQCQVDSQVTMMFWYRQQPGQSLTLIATANQGSEATYESGFVIDKFPISRPNLTFSTLTVSNMSPEDSSIYLCSVVGTGGSQYFGPGTRLLVL.

The J gene is TRBJ2-2, the V gene TRBV19; a possible D gene is TRBD2 (6 bases). The CDR3 is 14 residues long. Trimming pared 5 bases from V and 1 base from J, leaving 8 bases between. CDR1 is LNHDA and CDR2 is SQIVND in the germline V gene (reference sequence). The CDR3 reads CASSWGENTGELFF. The CDR3 DNA reads TGTGCCAGTAGTTGGGGGGAGAACACCGGGGAGCTGTTTTTT. The full variable domain, completed using reference TRBV19 and TRBJ2-2, is DGGITQSPKYLFRKEGQNVTLSCEQNLNHDAMYWYRQDPGQGLRLIYYSQIVNDFQKGDIAEGYSVSREKKESFPLTVTSAQKNPTAFYLCASSWGENTGELFFGEGSRLTVL.

V is TRBV6-6 and J is TRBJ1-4; maybe TRBD1 (5 bases). The CDR3 consists of 11 residues. Germline V gene data show CDR1 as MNHNY and CDR2 as SVGAGI (reference sequence). The V end lost 4 bases, the J end lost 10 bases, and 7 bases lay between the germline ends. The CDR3 DNA reads as TGTGCCAGCAGTTCCACAGGAAAACTGTTTTTT. Amino acids: CASSSTGKLFF.

The genes are TRBV3-1 (or the pseudogene TRBV3-2) and TRBJ2-7; TRBD2 aligns across 8 bases. J gave up 3 bases and V 1 base, and 5 bases lay outside the gene matches. In germline, CDR1 is LGHDT, CDR2 YNNKEL (reference sequence). The CDR3 has 15 residues. CDR3 DNA sequence: TGTGCCAGCAGCCAAGGTAGTAGCGGGGTCTACGAGCAGTACTTC. It encodes CASSQGSSGVYEQYF.

This chain joins TRBV2 and TRBJ1-5; TRBD1 matches at 8 bases. The length of the CDR3 is 15 residues. Germline CDR1 reads SNHLY; CDR2 reads FYNNEI. J lost 5 bases, V lost 6 bases, and 9 bases had no gene match. CDR3 sequence (DNA): TGTGCCAGCAGCGCCGGGACAGGTAACGATCAGCCCCAGCATTTT. This translates into CASSAGTGNDQPQHF.

V is TRBV11-2 and J is TRBJ2-3; D is perhaps TRBD2 (5 bases). Trimming took 1 base from V and 6 from J, leaving 17 bases between them. Looked up from germline, CDR1 is SGHAT and CDR2 is FQNNGV. There are 16 residues in the CDR3. The CDR3 coding sequence is TGTGCCAGCAGCTTAGTCAGCGGTGATAGGAGCGATACGCAGTATTTT. Encoded protein: CASSLVSGDRSDTQYF.

The chain joins TRBV6-5 to TRBJ1-1; D uncertain. The CDR3 spans 13 residues. CDR1 is MNHEY, CDR2 SVGAGI, per germline. V was shortened by 4 bases and J by 4 bases, with 10 bases between the two germline ends. CDR3 sequence reads: CASSFLRLTEAFF. The CDR3 DNA follows: TGTGCCAGCAGTTTCTTAAGACTCACTGAAGCTTTCTTT.

The chain uses TRBV27 and TRBJ1-4; 7 positions match TRBD1. The CDR3 is 15 residues long. The V segment lost 6 bases and the J segment 8 bases; nucleotides outside the gene matches: 12. Germline-derived CDR1 and CDR2 are MNHEY and SMNVEV (reference sequence). CDR3 in DNA: TGTGCCAGCAGGCCCGGACAGGTTCGTTTCGAAAAACTGTTTTTT. This translates into CASRPGQVRFEKLFF.

The CDR3 coding sequence is TGTGCCAGCAGTGCGGTAGCGGGGCGAAATGAGCAGTTCTTC. Amino acid sequence: CASSAVAGRNEQFF. The rearrangement uses TRBV2 and TRBJ2-1; TRBD2 agrees at 8 bases. The CDR3 has 14 residues. The germline CDR1 and CDR2 sequences are SNHLY and FYNNEI. V was clipped by 4 bases and J by 7 bases; unmatched bases: 6.

The V gene is TRBV19, the J gene TRBJ2-1; 11 bases are a match to TRBD2. The V segment lost 11 bases and the J segment 5 bases; nucleotides outside the gene matches: 17. Germline V lookup: CDR1 LNHDA, CDR2 SQIVND (reference sequence). CDR3 length: 17 amino acids. The CDR3 bases are TGTGCCTCATCGACAGGATTCCTAGCGGGAGGCCACAATGAGCAGTTCTTC. Its protein is CASSTGFLAGGHNEQFF.

The gene calls are TRBV7-2 and TRBJ2-7, with 9 bases identical to TRBD1. The germline gives CDR1 SGHTA, CDR2 FQGNSA. V was pared by 6 bases and J by 0 bases, with 6 bases of the junction left unmatched. This CDR3 is 15 amino acids long. Written as DNA, the CDR3 is TGTGCCAGCAGTGAACAGGGGGCAAGCTCCTACGAGCAGTACTTC. Its translation: CASSEQGASSYEQYF.

This rearrangement joins TRBV7-8 to TRBJ1-1; the match to TRBD1 covers 8 bases. The CDR3 spans 13 residues. Germline loops: CDR1 SGHVS, CDR2 FQNEAQ. After removal of 4 bases from V and 3 bases from J, the junction contained 1 base not matched to a gene. The CDR3 loop reads CASSWGQDTEAFF. CDR3 coding DNA: TGTGCCAGCAGCTGGGGACAGGACACTGAAGCTTTCTTT.

This clone was observed a single time. This sequence joins TRBV5-4 and TRBJ2-7; D not certain. The V end was cut by 4 bases, the J end by 6 bases, with 17 bases between. The V gene's germline CDR1 is SGHNT and CDR2 YYREEE (reference sequence). CDR3 size: 14 residues. CDR3 nucleotide sequence: TGTGCCAGCAGCCCAGACACCCACCTCGGCGAGCAGTACTTC. Translation: CASSPDTHLGEQYF.

The chain links TRBV7-3 to TRBJ1-1, with a tentative D call TRBD1 (5 bases). There are 13 residues in the CDR3. CDR1 and CDR2 (germline): SGHTA, FQGTGA. V was clipped by 3 bases and J by 7 bases, with 12 bases between them. The CDR3 protein is CASSFGTSSEAFF. The CDR3 DNA sequence: TGTGCCAGCAGCTTCGGGACGAGCAGTGAAGCTTTCTTT.

This clone is a singleton in its sample. The chain links TRBV19 to TRBJ2-7; 7 nucleotides align to TRBD1. Per germline, CDR1 LNHDA and CDR2 SQIVND (reference sequence). V shed 5 bases and J 4 bases; nucleotides not matched to a gene: 11. The CDR3 contains 15 residues. CDR3 DNA sequence: TGTGCCAGTAGTGCCTGGACAGGTTTGAAATACGAGCAGTACTTC. Protein: CASSAWTGLKYEQYF. Full variable domain (rest looked up from reference TRBV19 and TRBJ2-7): DGGITQSPKYLFRKEGQNVTLSCEQNLNHDAMYWYRQDPGQGLRLIYYSQIVNDFQKGDIAEGYSVSREKKESFPLTVTSAQKNPTAFYLCASSAWTGLKYEQYFGPGTRLTVT.

This sequence joins TRBV6-5 and TRBJ2-7; 8 bases are shared with TRBD1. V shed 4 bases and J 2 bases; nucleotides not matched to a gene: 4. This CDR3 region has 14 residues. Germline-derived CDR1 and CDR2 are MNHEY and SVGAGI. The CDR3, as DNA: TGTGCCAGCAGTTCCGGCAGGGGGCCCTACGAGCAGTACTTC. It encodes CASSSGRGPYEQYF.

V and J are TRBV4-3 and TRBJ1-2; tentatively, D is TRBD1 (5 bases). The CDR3 extends over 15 amino acids. V dropped 0 bases and J dropped 5 bases, with 13 bases sitting between them. CDR1 LGHNA and CDR2 YSLEER come from the germline V gene. CDR3 loop: CASSQDGTEQYGYTF. Written as DNA, the CDR3 is TGCGCCAGCAGCCAAGACGGGACGGAGCAATATGGCTACACCTTC.

This chain uses TRBV9 with TRBJ1-4; perhaps TRBD1 as D (6 bases). Germline CDR1 reads SGDLS; CDR2 reads YYNGEE. The CDR3 spans 14 residues. V lost 4 bases and J lost 4, with 11 bases in between. The CDR3 reads CASSLTGNNEKLFF. CDR3 nucleotides: TGTGCCAGCAGCCTGACAGGAAATAATGAAAAACTGTTTTTT.

V usage is TRBV24-1 and J usage is TRBJ2-1, with a tentative D call TRBD2 (6 bases). Germline assignment: CDR1 KGHDR and CDR2 SFDVKD. The germline V and J ends were trimmed by 6 bases and 6 bases, with 20 bases remaining between them. The CDR3 has 16 amino acids. The CDR3 bases are TGTGCCACCAGTCCCGGAGTGGTCGGCGGGATCAATGAGCAGTTCTTC. Amino acids: CATSPGVVGGINEQFF.

The rearrangement links TRBV28 to TRBJ1-3; TRBD1 aligns across 8 bases. This CDR3 spans 15 amino acids. V gave up 4 bases and J gave up 4 bases; unmatched junction bases: 6. CDR1 and CDR2 (germline): MDHEN, SYDVKM. CDR3 in amino acids: CASSSPGQGGNTIYF. CDR3 bases: TGTGCCAGCAGTTCTCCCGGACAGGGCGGAAACACCATATATTTT.

The chain recombines TRBV6-2 or TRBV6-3 with TRBJ1-5, with no clear D. This CDR3 region has 13 residues. CDR1 is MNHEY and CDR2 is SVGEGT in the germline V gene. Trimming took off 0 bases at V and 7 bases at J, with 7 bases between the two ends. The chain's CDR3 is CASSYSPIQPQHF. In nucleotides, the CDR3 is TGTGCCAGCAGTTACTCACCTATCCAGCCCCAGCATTTT.

J is TRBJ2-5 and V is TRBV5-1; 11 bases map to TRBD1. The CDR3 sequence is 15 residues long. The germline CDR1 and CDR2 sequences are SGHRS and YFSETQ. V lost 4 bases, J lost 4 bases, and 6 bases stayed unmatched. CDR3 region: CASSIGQGAVETQYF. The DNA for the CDR3 is TGCGCCAGCAGCATTGGACAGGGGGCCGTAGAGACCCAGTACTTC.

The table lists this clone with a few counts. The V call is TRBV28, the J call TRBJ1-5, with D perhaps TRBD1 (6 bases). Germline V gives CDR1 MDHEN, CDR2 SYDVKM. CDR3 length: 15 amino acids. V was cut by 5 bases and J by 2 bases, with 13 bases left in between. CDR3 sequence (DNA): TGTGCCAGCAGTCTGCAGGGGACGGGCAATCAGCCCCAGCATTTT. It specifies CASSLQGTGNQPQHF.

In its sample, this clone was seen a few times. DNA for the CDR3: TGCGCCAGCAGTCCGATTTGGGGGTCCCACGAGCAGTACTTC. It is translated as CASSPIWGSHEQYF. The genes are TRBV23-1 and TRBJ2-7; tentatively, D is TRBD1 or TRBD2 (5 bases each). TRBV23-1 is flagged as an ORF with uncertain function. Trimming took 4 bases from V and 5 from J, leaving 15 bases between them. This CDR3 region has 14 residues.

The J gene is TRBJ2-2, the V gene TRBV29-1; TRBD1 agrees at 9 bases. The CDR3 is 15 amino acids. Unmatched junction bases numbered 9, after V lost 6 bases and J lost 4 bases. The germline V gene encodes CDR1 SQVTM and CDR2 ANQGSEA. CDR3 coding DNA: TGCAGCGTCCTCTACAGGGGGCGAGGCACCGGGGAGCTGTTTTTT. It codes for CSVLYRGRGTGELFF.